The 27 T cell receptor beta chains reported below all come from one sample, sequenced in a study of blood T cell repertoires in COVID-19. Libraries were prepared by immunoSEQ multiplex PCR; TCRdb keeps only in-frame clonotypes and omits some of them. Here the sample spans roughly 150,000 clones, roughly nine tenths being singletons. The sample comprised peripheral blood. The source is a man between 60 and 75 years old with active or convalescent COVID-19.

This clone has a handful of counts. The gene calls are TRBV12-3 or TRBV12-4 and TRBJ1-2; D is perhaps TRBD1 (6 bases). The CDR3 sequence is 13 residues long. Between the trimmed V and J ends, which lost 0 bases and 7 bases, there was a span of 9 bases. In DNA form, the CDR3 reads TGTGCCAGCAGTTTAGCAGGGGGGGTTGGCTACACCTTC. Translating it yields CASSLAGGVGYTF.

This clone has just one count. V usage is TRBV7-6 and J usage is TRBJ2-1; weak D call: TRBD1 (5 bases). V shed 5 bases and J shed 8 bases, with 19 bases lying between them. Germline CDR1 SGHVS, CDR2 FNYEAQ. This CDR3 is 15 amino acids long. The CDR3 DNA follows: TGTGCCAGCAGCGCGGCGCCCCAGGGTGGGCATGAGCAGTTCTTC. Encoded protein: CASSAAPQGGHEQFF.

The chain carries TRBV5-1 and TRBJ1-2; 9 bases align to TRBD1. CDR1 and CDR2 (germline): SGHRS, YFSETQ. CDR3 size: 13 residues. Unmatched junction bases numbered 8, after V lost 8 bases and J lost 6 bases. The CDR3 sequence: CASALQGADGYTF. CDR3 nucleotides: TGCGCCAGTGCCTTACAGGGGGCTGATGGCTACACCTTC.

This chain joins TRBV5-8 and TRBJ1-5; 7 bases match TRBD1. The CDR3 is 16 residues long. The ends lost 4 bases at V and 0 bases at J; junction bases unmatched: 7. From germline, CDR1 is SGHTS and CDR2 YDEGEE. The CDR3 DNA sequence: TGTGCCAGCAGCCGCGGGACAGACTATAGCAATCAGCCCCAGCATTTT. This encodes CASSRGTDYSNQPQHF.

CDR3 bases: TGTGCCATCAGTGAGGGGACTTTTCGGGGGTCCCAGCATTTT. Amino acid sequence: CAISEGTFRGSQHF. The J gene is TRBJ1-5, the V gene TRBV10-3; a possible D gene is TRBD1 (5 bases). This CDR3 is 14 amino acids long. Germline V lookup: CDR1 ENHRY, CDR2 SYGVKD. V was pared by 2 bases and J by 11 bases, with 16 bases between.

V is TRBV13 and J is TRBJ1-2; D is undetermined. CDR3 length equals 17 residues. V was cut by 5 bases and J by 5 bases, with 24 bases left in between. Germline CDR1 is PRHDT and CDR2 is FYEKMQ (reference sequence). The CDR3 spells CASSPGRSQEGSYGYTF. The CDR3 DNA follows: TGTGCCAGCAGCCCGGGAAGGAGTCAGGAGGGAAGTTATGGCTACACCTTC.

The chain combines TRBV2 with TRBJ2-2; 8 bases line up with TRBD2. V gave up 6 bases and J gave up 0 bases; unmatched junction bases: 3. CDR1 SNHLY and CDR2 FYNNEI come from the germline V gene. The CDR3 spans 15 residues. The CDR3 loop is CASRGTRTNTGELFF. CDR3 nucleotides: TGTGCCAGCAGAGGGACTAGGACGAACACCGGGGAGCTGTTTTTT.

The genes are TRBV3-1 (or the pseudogene TRBV3-2) and TRBJ2-6, with 7 bases aligning to TRBD1. From germline, CDR1 is LGHDT and CDR2 YNNKEL (reference sequence). CDR3 size: 18 residues. J gave up 0 bases and V 4 bases, and 9 bases lay outside the gene matches. The CDR3 DNA reads TGTGCCAGCAGCCGATGGGGACAGCTGATCTCTGGGGCCAACGTCCTGACTTTC. This translates into CASSRWGQLISGANVLTF.

The chain carries TRBV19 and TRBJ1-4; no definite D call. CDR1 is LNHDA and CDR2 is SQIVND in the germline V gene (reference sequence). The CDR3 extends over 14 amino acids. V shed 5 bases and J shed 2 bases, with 9 bases lying between them. CDR3 nucleotide sequence: TGTGCCAGTAGTGTCGCGGGGACTAATGAAAAACTGTTTTTT. Translating it yields CASSVAGTNEKLFF.

This chain uses TRBV10-1 with TRBJ1-4; D is perhaps TRBD1 (5 bases). CDR1 and CDR2 from the germline V gene are WNHNN and SYGVQD (reference sequence). V lost 0 bases to trimming and J lost 7 bases, with 9 bases between them. The CDR3 spans 14 residues. As DNA, the CDR3 is TGCGCCAGCAGTGAGTCGGGGGGAGGTGAAAAACTGTTTTTT. Translating it yields CASSESGGGEKLFF.

This chain links TRBV7-2 with TRBJ1-2; perhaps TRBD1 as D (6 bases). Germline V gene data show CDR1 as SGHTA and CDR2 as FQGNSA. V dropped 5 bases and J dropped 7 bases, with 17 bases sitting between them. The CDR3 totals 14 residues. The CDR3 here is CASSLSRTASGYTF. Written as DNA, the CDR3 is TGTGCCAGCAGCCTATCCCGGACAGCGAGTGGCTACACCTTC.

This clone was counted only a few times. The chain uses TRBV9 and TRBJ1-2, with D maybe TRBD1 (5 bases). The CDR3 contains 16 residues. Germline V CDR1 and CDR2: SGDLS, YYNGEE. V was pared by 6 bases and J by 3 bases, with 21 bases between. The CDR3 nucleotides read TGTGCCAGCAACCCATCCGGGAGGATAGGGGACTATGGCTACACCTTC. It is translated as CASNPSGRIGDYGYTF. Based on the CDR3 plus reference TRBV9 and TRBJ1-2, the full variable domain is DSGVTQTPKHLITATGQRVTLRCSPRSGDLSVYWYQQSLDQGLQFLIQYYNGEERAKGNILERFSAQQFPDLHSELNLSSLELGDSALYFCASNPSGRIGDYGYTFGSGTRLTVV.

The chain carries TRBV7-9 and TRBJ1-2; TRBD1 aligns across 8 bases. Germline V gene lookup returns CDR1 SEHNR and CDR2 FQNEAQ (reference sequence). With V trimmed by 5 bases and J by 7 bases, 9 bases remained unmatched. The CDR3 spans 14 residues. The CDR3 DNA reads TGTGCCAGCAGCGCAGAGGGCAGGGGGCCTGGCTACACCTTC. Translating it yields CASSAEGRGPGYTF.

V gene TRBV6-4 combines with J gene TRBJ1-4; tentative D call: TRBD1 (6 bases). The germline gives CDR1 MRHNA, CDR2 SNTAGT. The CDR3 spans 15 residues. V gave up 6 bases and J gave up 7 bases, with 18 bases separating them. The CDR3 region has the DNA TGTGCCAGCAGACCGGGACATCCGAGGAGTGAAAAACTGTTTTTT. It specifies CASRPGHPRSEKLFF.

This clone was picked up a small number of times. This chain links TRBV2 with TRBJ1-6; no clear D gene. From germline, CDR1 is SNHLY and CDR2 FYNNEI. The ends were cut back, 2 bases at V and 9 bases at J, with 8 bases in the middle. The CDR3 totals 13 residues. As DNA, the CDR3 is TGTGCCAGCAGTGAATCCGGAGTTTCACCCCTCCACTTT. It translates to CASSESGVSPLHF.

The chain joins TRBV7-2 to TRBJ2-5, with TRBD1 matching 8 bases. V was clipped by 3 bases and J by 5 bases; unmatched bases: 8. Germline CDR1 reads SGHTA; CDR2 reads FQGNSA. This CDR3 region has 15 residues. The CDR3 reads CASSFGSGGLETQYF. The DNA for the CDR3 is TGTGCCAGCAGCTTTGGTTCAGGGGGCCTCGAGACCCAGTACTTC.

The V and J genes are TRBV7-8 and TRBJ1-1; 7 bases fit TRBD1. V gave up 1 base and J gave up 3 bases; unmatched junction bases: 5. Germline loops: CDR1 SGHVS, CDR2 FQNEAQ. This CDR3 contains 15 residues. CDR3 loop: CASSLGRGLYTEAFF. CDR3 nucleotide sequence: TGTGCCAGCAGCTTAGGTAGGGGGCTTTACACTGAAGCTTTCTTT.

V gene TRBV7-2 combines with J gene TRBJ2-1; a possible D gene is TRBD1 (5 bases). V was cut by 5 bases and J by 0 bases, with 17 bases left in between. Germline V lookup: CDR1 SGHTA, CDR2 FQGNSA. The CDR3 consists of 17 residues. The CDR3 DNA reads TGTGCCAGCAGCCGCGACAGTACATGGGGCTCCTACAATGAGCAGTTCTTC. Translation: CASSRDSTWGSYNEQFF.

This rearrangement joins TRBV10-2 to TRBJ1-2, with TRBD1 as a possible D gene (5 bases). V shed 4 bases and J shed 6 bases, with 9 bases lying between them. CDR1 and CDR2 from the germline V gene are WSHSY and SAAADI. The CDR3 totals 12 residues. The CDR3 sequence: CASSVGGDGYTF. CDR3 coding DNA: TGCGCCAGCAGTGTAGGAGGGGATGGCTACACCTTC.

The V and J genes are TRBV14 and TRBJ2-7; 7 nucleotides agree with TRBD1. CDR1 SGHDN and CDR2 FVKESK come from the germline V gene. Trimming removed 1 base from V and 2 bases from J; junction bases left unmatched: 5. The CDR3 runs 15 residues. The chain's CDR3 is CASSQVIRGPYEQYF. CDR3 coding DNA: TGTGCCAGCAGCCAAGTCATAAGGGGGCCCTACGAGCAGTACTTC.

The chain employs TRBV5-1 and TRBJ1-1; weak D call: TRBD1 (6 bases). The V gene's germline CDR1 is SGHRS and CDR2 YFSETQ. The CDR3 is 17 residues long. The V end lost 0 bases, the J end lost 3 bases, and 18 bases lay between the germline ends. Written as DNA, the CDR3 is TGCGCCAGCAGCTTGGGGCAAACAGGGTTGTTGTACACTGAAGCTTTCTTT. This sequence encodes CASSLGQTGLLYTEAFF.

The V call is TRBV7-2, the J call TRBJ2-7; D is possibly TRBD2 (5 bases). The germline V gene has CDR1 SGHTA and CDR2 FQGNSA. This CDR3 has 14 amino acids. V was trimmed by 2 bases and J by 4 bases, leaving 12 bases between them. The CDR3 DNA is TGTGCCAGCAGCTTAAATTCAGGAGGATACGAGCAGTACTTC. Amino acid sequence: CASSLNSGGYEQYF.

The chain joins TRBV3-1 (or the pseudogene TRBV3-2) to TRBJ1-5, with D perhaps TRBD1 (6 bases). Trimming cost V 5 bases and J 3 bases, with 11 bases left between them. Germline loops: CDR1 LGHDT, CDR2 YNNKEL (reference sequence). This CDR3 spans 14 amino acids. The chain's CDR3 is CASSSTGYNQPQHF. CDR3 bases: TGTGCCAGCAGCTCGACAGGCTACAATCAGCCCCAGCATTTT.

The CDR3 sequence: CASSFAGEAREQYF. Here the CDR3 DNA reads TGTGCCAGCAGCTTTGCGGGAGAGGCCAGGGAGCAGTACTTC. The V gene is TRBV7-2, the J gene TRBJ2-7; 7 bases are shared with TRBD2. V shed 3 bases and J 7 bases; nucleotides not matched to a gene: 9. Per germline, CDR1 SGHTA and CDR2 FQGNSA. The CDR3 has 14 residues.

J is TRBJ2-1 and V is TRBV5-1; D call uncertain. This CDR3 has 17 amino acids. The ends were cut back, 1 base at V and 0 bases at J, with 14 bases in the middle. Germline loops: CDR1 SGHRS, CDR2 YFSETQ. CDR3 in DNA: TGCGCCAGCAGCTTGTCGCCGCCTGAGAGCTCCTACAATGAGCAGTTCTTC. Protein: CASSLSPPESSYNEQFF.

This chain joins TRBV19 and TRBJ1-2; 9 nucleotides line up with TRBD1. V shed 3 bases, J shed 8 bases, and the junction held 7 bases outside the gene matches. Germline loops: CDR1 LNHDA, CDR2 SQIVND (reference sequence). The CDR3 contains 14 residues. The chain's CDR3 is CASSISGQGSGYTF. As DNA, the CDR3 is TGTGCCAGTAGTATTTCCGGACAGGGGAGCGGCTACACCTTC.

The rearrangement links TRBV29-1 to TRBJ2-1, with D maybe TRBD2 (6 bases). The CDR3 is 13 residues long. V lost 4 bases, J lost 2 bases, and 9 bases lay in between. Germline CDR1 reads SQVTM; CDR2 reads ANQGSEA. CDR3 sequence (DNA): TGCAGCGTTGGGGGCGGGGCCTACAATGAGCAGTTCTTC. Protein product: CSVGGGAYNEQFF.